The clone carrying this TCR beta chain was detected many times. The antigen remains unidentified. V lost 1 base and J 4 bases, leaving 8 bases between the germline ends. This CDR3 comprises 14 residues. The record originates from a study of T cells after yellow fever vaccination. Study summary: With SMART-Seq v4 Ultra Low Input, the fractions containing low cell numbers were prepared. Whole-study results and caveats: Booster sampling recovered most clones from primary vaccination (around 96% CD4, roughly 88% CD8). CD4 and CD8 compartments shared a small share of clonotypes, likely from convergent recombination.

TCRdb called the 5' RACE reads again in MiXCR, with one record for every CDR3 protein. The profile shows some 250,000 distinct CDR3 sequences, roughly 3.5% of them singletons. This TCR came from a young man who received the YFV17D yellow fever vaccine. This chain uses TRBV12-3 or TRBV12-4 with TRBJ1-5, with D perhaps matching TRBD1 (5 bases). Sequenced material: PBMCs, taken 15 days after the yellow fever booster vaccination. The CDR3 reads CASSLGWGNQPQHF. The CDR3, as DNA: TGTGCCAGCAGTTTAGGCTGGGGGAATCAGCCCCAGCATTTT.